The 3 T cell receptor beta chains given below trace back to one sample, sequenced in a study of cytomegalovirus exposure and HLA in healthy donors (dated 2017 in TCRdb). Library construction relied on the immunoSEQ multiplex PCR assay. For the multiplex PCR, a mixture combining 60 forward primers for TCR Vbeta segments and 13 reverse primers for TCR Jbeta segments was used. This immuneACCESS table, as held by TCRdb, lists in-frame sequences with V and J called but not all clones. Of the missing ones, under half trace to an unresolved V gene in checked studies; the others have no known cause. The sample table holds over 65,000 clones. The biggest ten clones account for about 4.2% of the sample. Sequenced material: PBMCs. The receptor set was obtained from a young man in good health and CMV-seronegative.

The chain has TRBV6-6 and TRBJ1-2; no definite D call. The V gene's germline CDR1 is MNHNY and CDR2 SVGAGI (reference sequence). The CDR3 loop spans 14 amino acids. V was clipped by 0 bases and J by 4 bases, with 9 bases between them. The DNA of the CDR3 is TGTGCCAGCAGTTACTCGACACGCCTCTATGGCTACACCTTC. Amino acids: CASSYSTRLYGYTF.

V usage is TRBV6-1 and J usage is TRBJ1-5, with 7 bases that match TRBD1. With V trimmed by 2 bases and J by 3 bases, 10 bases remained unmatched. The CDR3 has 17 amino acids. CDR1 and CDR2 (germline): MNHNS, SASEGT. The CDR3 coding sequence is TGTGCCAGCAGTGAAACAAGACCGGGACAGTCCAATCAGCCCCAGCATTTT. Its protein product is CASSETRPGQSNQPQHF.

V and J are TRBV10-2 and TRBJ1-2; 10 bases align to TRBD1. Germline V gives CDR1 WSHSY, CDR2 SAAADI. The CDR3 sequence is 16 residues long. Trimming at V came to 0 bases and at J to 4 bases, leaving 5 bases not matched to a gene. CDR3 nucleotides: TGCGCCAGCAGTGAGTCTCGGGGACAGGGGATCTATGGCTACACCTTC. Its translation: CASSESRGQGIYGYTF.